The 21 T cell receptor beta chains given below trace back to one sample, sequenced in a study of cytotoxic CD8 clonotypes in ibrutinib-treated CLL. Profiling relied on immunoSEQ multiplex PCR, and the TCRdb table lists in-frame clones only, not all of them. The sample holds some 200,000 clones, 65% to 80% seen once. The material was PBMCs, obtained after 12 months of ibrutinib treatment. These receptors were collected from a human donor with chronic lymphocytic leukemia.

The chain carries TRBV18 and TRBJ1-4; possible D gene TRBD1, 5 bases. This CDR3 spans 14 amino acids. From germline, CDR1 is KGHSH and CDR2 LQKENI. V was trimmed by 2 bases and J by 11 bases, leaving 15 bases between them. CDR3 sequence (DNA): TGTGCCAGCTCACCAAGGGTACAGGAGGTCAAACTGTTTTTT. This sequence encodes CASSPRVQEVKLFF. The entire variable domain, with the rest obtained from reference TRBV18 and TRBJ1-4, is as follows: NAGVMQNPRHLVRRRGQEARLRCSPMKGHSHVYWYRQLPEEGLKFMVYLQKENIIDESGMPKERFSAEFPKEGPSILRIQQVVRGDSAAYFCASSPRVQEVKLFFGSGTQLSVL.

Regarding this clone: This sample also contains other DNA sequences that code for the same CDR3. The chain is built from TRBV20-1 and TRBJ1-1; D not certain. Between the trimmed V and J ends, which lost 5 bases and 0 bases, there was a span of 4 bases. The CDR3 is made up of 11 amino acids. Germline CDR1 and CDR2: DFQATT and SNEGSKA (reference sequence). CDR3 region: CSAPLNTEAFF. CDR3 bases: TGCAGTGCTCCTTTGAACACTGAAGCTTTCTTT.

The chain couples TRBV5-1 to TRBJ2-6, with D possibly called TRBD1 or TRBD2 (6 bases each). Germline V gene data show CDR1 as SGHRS and CDR2 as YFSETQ. The CDR3 is made up of 17 amino acids. Trimming shortened V by 4 bases and J by 0 bases, and 14 bases separated the two germline ends. The CDR3 DNA reads as TGCGCCAGCAGCGCGGGACATCCAAGCTCTGGGGCCAACGTCCTGACTTTC. It yields the protein CASSAGHPSSGANVLTF.

This rearrangement joins TRBV29-1 to TRBJ2-5; 11 nucleotides agree with TRBD1. Looked up from germline, CDR1 is SQVTM and CDR2 is ANQGSEA. The CDR3 contains 13 residues. Trimming at V came to 6 bases and at J to 5 bases, leaving 5 bases not matched to a gene. In DNA form, the CDR3 reads TGCAGCGTGGACAGGGGGCTTGGGGAGACCCAGTACTTC. It is translated as CSVDRGLGETQYF.

The genes are TRBV6-5 and TRBJ1-2; D might be TRBD1 (5 bases). CDR1 and CDR2 from the germline V gene are MNHEY and SVGAGI. V shed 8 bases and J shed 5 bases, with 21 bases lying between them. This CDR3 has 15 amino acids. CDR3 protein: CASHPDWTQTYGYTF. CDR3 sequence (DNA): TGTGCCAGCCACCCCGACTGGACACAGACATATGGCTACACCTTC.

The CDR3 DNA reads TGTGCCTGGAGTGTGAAGGAGGCAACTAATGAAAAACTGTTTTTT. Residues: CAWSVKEATNEKLFF. V gene TRBV30 combines with J gene TRBJ1-4; D unclear. CDR3 length equals 15 residues. Deletions cut 0 bases from V and 0 bases from J, with 8 bases between. CDR1 is GTSNPN and CDR2 is SVGIG in the germline V gene (reference sequence). The complete variable domain, with remaining parts taken from reference TRBV30 and TRBJ1-4, reads SQTIHQWPATLVQPVGSPLSLECTVEGTSNPNLYWYRQAAGRGLQLLFYSVGIGQISSEVPQNLSASRPQDRQFILSSKKLLLSDSGFYLCAWSVKEATNEKLFFGSGTQLSVL.

The chain employs TRBV15 and TRBJ2-5; 7 positions match TRBD1. Germline V gene data show CDR1 as LNHNV and CDR2 as YYDKDF (reference sequence). The ends lost 0 bases at V and 0 bases at J; junction bases unmatched: 1. The CDR3 loop spans 15 amino acids. The CDR3 is CATSRDRGYQETQYF. CDR3 nucleotide sequence: TGTGCCACCAGCAGAGACAGGGGGTACCAAGAGACCCAGTACTTC.

V gene TRBV6-5 combines with J gene TRBJ2-7; D may be TRBD2 (5 bases). The CDR3 sequence is 12 residues long. The V end was cut by 5 bases, the J end by 7 bases, with 12 bases between. Germline assignment: CDR1 MNHEY and CDR2 SVGAGI. CDR3 protein: CASSRRQREQYF. CDR3 DNA: TGTGCCAGCAGTAGACGCCAGCGGGAGCAGTACTTC.

Written as DNA, the CDR3 is TGTGCCGCTGGGGGGGTTGTTGAGCAGTTCTTC. This codes for CAAGGVVEQFF. The genes are TRBV6-6 and TRBJ2-1, with 7 positions matching TRBD2. Trimming cost V 11 bases and J 9 bases; bases outside gene matches: 7. From germline, CDR1 is MNHNY and CDR2 SVGAGI (reference sequence). This CDR3 has 11 residues.

This clone was observed a handful of times. This CDR3 is CASSQDVSGFGYGYTF. The CDR3 coding sequence is TGTGCCAGCAGCCAAGATGTTTCGGGGTTCGGCTATGGCTACACCTTC. The rearrangement links TRBV4-2 to TRBJ1-2; D remains ambiguous. There are 16 residues in the CDR3. Looked up from germline, CDR1 is LGHNA and CDR2 is YNFKEQ. Trimming stripped 0 bases from V and 4 bases from J, with 15 bases between.

The V and J genes are TRBV6-6 and TRBJ1-3, with D hard to call. Germline V gene data show CDR1 as MNHNY and CDR2 as SVGAGI (reference sequence). The CDR3 sequence is 12 residues long. Trimming cost V 6 bases and J 4 bases, with 7 bases left between them. Here the CDR3 DNA reads TGTGCCAGCAGCCCCCGAGGAAACACCATATATTTT. Its protein is CASSPRGNTIYF.

V gene TRBV5-1 combines with J gene TRBJ1-3; D is possibly TRBD1 (5 bases). CDR1 is SGHRS, CDR2 YFSETQ, per germline. This CDR3 has 16 residues. Trimming cost V 4 bases and J 0 bases, with 14 bases left between them. The CDR3 DNA follows: TGCGCCAGCAGCCCCGGACACGAGAGCTCTGGAAACACCATATATTTT. This gives the protein CASSPGHESSGNTIYF.

The J gene is TRBJ2-3, the V gene TRBV5-1, with 9 positions matching TRBD2. Germline-derived CDR1 and CDR2 are SGHRS and YFSETQ. There are 15 residues in the CDR3. J gave up 4 bases and V 2 bases, and 5 bases lay outside the gene matches. The chain's CDR3 is CASSLPAGGSDTQYF. CDR3 nucleotide sequence: TGCGCCAGCAGCTTACCAGCGGGAGGTTCAGATACGCAGTATTTT.

As DNA, the CDR3 is TGTGCCAGCAGTTCCCCCACAGGGAAGGGAGGCTACGAGCAGTACTTC. Protein: CASSSPTGKGGYEQYF. The gene calls are TRBV27 and TRBJ2-7, with D possibly being TRBD1 or TRBD2 (6 bases each). V lost 4 bases, J lost 3 bases, and 19 bases lay in between. This CDR3 contains 16 residues. CDR1 is MNHEY and CDR2 is SMNVEV in the germline V gene (reference sequence).

The chain employs TRBV19 and TRBJ1-5; 9 bases line up with TRBD1. Unmatched junction bases numbered 5, after V lost 1 base and J lost 7 bases. CDR1 is LNHDA, CDR2 SQIVND, per germline (reference sequence). This CDR3 spans 15 amino acids. As DNA, the CDR3 is TGTGCCAGTAGTATAGGTACAGGGGGCTCCCAGCCCCAGCATTTT. Translated, it gives CASSIGTGGSQPQHF.

Here the CDR3 reads CASSEGGAGNQPQHF. CDR3 DNA sequence: TGTGCCAGCAGTGAAGGGGGCGCGGGCAATCAGCCCCAGCATTTT. The V gene is TRBV2, the J gene TRBJ1-5, with a weak D call TRBD1 (5 bases). This CDR3 contains 15 residues. Trimming took 1 base from V and 2 from J, leaving 9 bases between them. Germline V gene lookup returns CDR1 SNHLY and CDR2 FYNNEI.

This chain joins TRBV9 and TRBJ1-2; weak D call: TRBD1 (6 bases). The V gene lost 4 bases and the J gene lost 4 bases, with 17 bases spanning the gap. CDR1 SGDLS and CDR2 YYNGEE come from the germline V gene. This CDR3 is built from 15 residues. The chain's CDR3 is CASSPEGTRGYGYTF. In nucleotides, the CDR3 is TGTGCCAGCAGCCCGGAAGGGACCAGGGGCTATGGCTACACCTTC.

The rearrangement links TRBV6-6 to TRBJ2-3, with 7 bases aligning to TRBD1. With V trimmed by 1 base and J by 1 base, 5 bases remained unmatched. Germline V gene data show CDR1 as MNHNY and CDR2 as SVGAGI (reference sequence). This CDR3 contains 16 residues. CDR3 sequence: CASSYFGGQGTDTQYF. The CDR3 region has the DNA TGTGCCAGCAGTTACTTTGGTGGACAGGGCACAGATACGCAGTATTTT.

CDR3 protein: CASSLGTGAGHQPQHF. Here the CDR3 DNA reads TGCGCCAGCAGCTTAGGGACAGGGGCGGGGCATCAGCCCCAGCATTTT. The chain employs TRBV5-1 and TRBJ1-5; 10 nucleotides align to TRBD1. The CDR3 runs 16 residues. Germline V lookup: CDR1 SGHRS, CDR2 YFSETQ. The V gene end was trimmed by 2 bases and the J gene end by 5 bases; junction bases not matched to a gene: 7. The full variable domain, in which reference TRBV5-1 and TRBJ1-5 provide the parts outside the CDR3, is KAGVTQTPRYLIKTRGQQVTLSCSPISGHRSVSWYQQTPGQGLQFLFEYFSETQRNKGNFPGRFSGRQFSNSRSEMNVSTLELGDSALYLCASSLGTGAGHQPQHFGDGTRLSIL.

The V call is TRBV6-1, the J call TRBJ1-2, with TRBD1 matching over 7 bases. The CDR3 loop spans 15 amino acids. J lost 6 bases, V lost 0 bases, and 7 bases had no gene match. The germline V gene has CDR1 MNHNS and CDR2 SASEGT. Written as DNA, the CDR3 is TGTGCCAGCAGTGAAGCTGGCAGGGGGTGGGATGGCTACACCTTC. It codes for CASSEAGRGWDGYTF.

The chain combines TRBV5-4 with TRBJ2-5, with 9 bases aligning to TRBD1. The length of the CDR3 is 16 residues. CDR1 and CDR2 (germline): SGHNT, YYREEE (reference sequence). With V trimmed by 4 bases and J by 0 bases, 7 bases remained unmatched. CDR3 nucleotides: TGTGCCAGCAGCGGGACAGGGAACGGGTACCAAGAGACCCAGTACTTC. It codes for CASSGTGNGYQETQYF.